The 20 T cell receptor beta chains listed next were all sequenced from one sample in a study of blood T cell repertoires in COVID-19 (dated by TCRdb to the early 2020s). Library preparation employed the immunoSEQ multiplex PCR assay. This is the immuneACCESS table as TCRdb keeps it, with only in-frame sequences that have V and J called. A part of the clones is gone; compared with another copy, unresolved V genes explain less than half, and the rest is unexplained. In all, the sample holds over 140,000 clones, and 84% of those were seen once. Of the sample, 3.5% to 4.5% is held by the ten largest clones. The specimen was peripheral blood. The source is an older woman with acute or convalescent COVID-19.

The chain links TRBV27 to TRBJ2-2; tentatively, D is TRBD1 (6 bases). Germline-derived CDR1 and CDR2 are MNHEY and SMNVEV (reference sequence). With 10 bases removed from V and 4 bases from J, the gap between germline ends came to 19 bases. The CDR3 length is 15 residues. CDR3 nucleotide sequence: TGTGCCACCGAACGAATACAGGGCCGCACCGGGGAGCTGTTTTTT. Encoded protein: CATERIQGRTGELFF.

CDR3 sequence: CASSPHRGGTPYEQYF. As DNA, the CDR3 is TGTGCCAGCAGCCCTCACCGCGGGGGCACGCCCTACGAGCAGTACTTC. The chain joins TRBV11-2 to TRBJ2-7; a possible D gene is TRBD2 (7 bases). Germline CDR1 is SGHAT and CDR2 is FQNNGV. The length of the CDR3 is 16 residues. Deletions cut 5 bases from V and 2 bases from J, with 19 bases between.

Only a few counts were recorded for this clone. CDR3 nucleotide sequence: TGTGCCAGTAGTCCGGGGGGAGAGAACACTGAAGCTTTCTTT. Translating gives CASSPGGENTEAFF. The rearrangement links TRBV19 to TRBJ1-1; D might be TRBD1 (5 bases). CDR1 LNHDA and CDR2 SQIVND come from the germline V gene (reference sequence). CDR3 length: 14 residues. The V end lost 5 bases, the J end lost 1 base, and 11 bases lay between the germline ends.

This clone came up a few times. This chain links TRBV7-9 with TRBJ1-2; no reliable D call. Per germline, CDR1 SEHNR and CDR2 FQNEAQ (reference sequence). The CDR3 extends over 15 amino acids. Trimming pared 5 bases from V and 4 bases from J, leaving 17 bases between. The DNA of the CDR3 is TGTGCCAGCAGCGTAACTGTCGGGAGACCCTATGGCTACACCTTC. Translating gives CASSVTVGRPYGYTF.

The chain employs TRBV20-1 and TRBJ1-5, with TRBD1 as a possible D gene (5 bases). V was clipped by 3 bases and J by 0 bases, with 9 bases between them. CDR1 and CDR2 from the germline V gene are DFQATT and SNEGSKA (reference sequence). The CDR3 extends over 14 amino acids. The CDR3 reads CSASSGNSNQPQHF. The CDR3 DNA reads TGCAGTGCTAGTTCAGGGAATAGCAATCAGCCCCAGCATTTT.

The rearrangement uses TRBV6-5 and TRBJ2-7; no clear D gene. V was shortened by 8 bases and J by 9 bases, with 11 bases between the two germline ends. CDR3 length equals 10 residues. Germline CDR1 and CDR2: MNHEY and SVGAGI. CDR3 DNA: TGTGCCAGCGGGCAGAGACGGCAGTACTTC. It codes for CASGQRRQYF.

The chain carries TRBV18 and TRBJ1-6; D unclear. This CDR3 contains 16 residues. Trimming cost V 0 bases and J 8 bases, with 14 bases left between them. Per germline, CDR1 KGHSH and CDR2 LQKENI. CDR3 nucleotides: TGTGCCAGCTCACCACCGCCGGGAGGTGGGGATTCACCCCTCCACTTT. Amino acids: CASSPPPGGGDSPLHF. Based on the CDR3 plus reference TRBV18 and TRBJ1-6, the full variable domain is NAGVMQNPRHLVRRRGQEARLRCSPMKGHSHVYWYRQLPEEGLKFMVYLQKENIIDESGMPKERFSAEFPKEGPSILRIQQVVRGDSAAYFCASSPPPGGGDSPLHFGNGTRLTVT.

The rearrangement uses TRBV2 and TRBJ2-1, with TRBD2 matching over 7 bases. The CDR3 runs to 13 residues. V dropped 9 bases and J dropped 6; count of bases not matched to a gene: 8. In germline, CDR1 is SNHLY, CDR2 FYNNEI. The CDR3 loop is CARGEGGFNEQFF. The CDR3 bases are TGTGCCAGGGGGGAGGGCGGTTTCAATGAGCAGTTCTTC.

V gene TRBV6-5 combines with J gene TRBJ1-1, with D uncertain. The CDR3 has 10 amino acids. Germline CDR1 reads MNHEY; CDR2 reads SVGAGI. V dropped 6 bases and J dropped 11 bases, with 10 bases sitting between them. Written as DNA, the CDR3 is TGTGCCAGCAGGGAGGGCTTGGCTTTCTTT. It specifies CASREGLAFF.

In the case of this clone: The sample has other DNA sequences that encode this CDR3 too. The gene calls are TRBV7-2 and TRBJ1-2; maybe TRBD1 (6 bases). This CDR3 has 13 residues. The V gene lost 1 base and the J gene lost 8 bases, with 11 bases spanning the gap. Per germline, CDR1 SGHTA and CDR2 FQGNSA. CDR3 in amino acids: CASSLGAGAGYTF. The CDR3 coding sequence is TGTGCCAGCAGCTTAGGCGCGGGGGCCGGCTACACCTTC.

This chain links TRBV29-1 with TRBJ2-3; D gene ambiguous. The V end was cut by 3 bases, the J end by 9 bases, with 10 bases between. CDR3 length: 11 amino acids. CDR1 is SQVTM and CDR2 is ANQGSEA in the germline V gene. CDR3 coding DNA: TGCAGCGTTGAGTCCCCTAACACGCAGTATTTT. Its translation is CSVESPNTQYF.

The chain employs TRBV19 and TRBJ2-7, with 15 nucleotides matching TRBD2. CDR1 and CDR2 (germline): LNHDA, SQIVND (reference sequence). Germline trimming cut 4 bases from V and 6 bases from J; bases unmatched to any gene: 4. This CDR3 has 15 residues. In DNA form, the CDR3 reads TGTGCCAGTAGTAGGACTAGCGGGAGGGGGGTCGAGCAGTACTTC. Amino acid sequence: CASSRTSGRGVEQYF. The variable domain in full, completed from reference TRBV19 and TRBJ2-7, reads DGGITQSPKYLFRKEGQNVTLSCEQNLNHDAMYWYRQDPGQGLRLIYYSQIVNDFQKGDIAEGYSVSREKKESFPLTVTSAQKNPTAFYLCASSRTSGRGVEQYFGPGTRLTVT.

This clone has just a few counts. V is TRBV6-1 and J is TRBJ1-3; D is uncertain. V shed 2 bases and J shed 0 bases, with 11 bases lying between them. CDR1 is MNHNS, CDR2 SASEGT, per germline. There are 16 residues in the CDR3. The CDR3 sequence is CASSERRASSGNTIYF. The CDR3 DNA reads as TGTGCCAGCAGTGAAAGGCGGGCCTCCTCTGGAAACACCATATATTTT.

This clone was seen only once. The J gene is TRBJ1-3, the V gene TRBV7-2; D gene ambiguous. V dropped 1 base and J dropped 4 bases, with 8 bases sitting between them. CDR3 size: 14 residues. CDR1 and CDR2 from the germline V gene are SGHTA and FQGNSA. As DNA, the CDR3 is TGTGCCAGCAGCTTAGGGCCCCCAGGAAACACCATATATTTT. It codes for CASSLGPPGNTIYF.

Details on this clone: This same CDR3 is encoded by further DNA sequences in the sample. The chain has TRBV12-3 or TRBV12-4 and TRBJ1-1; D is ambiguous. This CDR3 has 13 amino acids. The V end lost 3 bases, the J end lost 1 base, and 6 bases lay between the germline ends. CDR3 amino acids: CASSFGRNTEAFF. As DNA, the CDR3 is TGTGCCAGCAGTTTTGGCAGGAACACTGAAGCTTTCTTT.

V is TRBV25-1 and J is TRBJ1-1; 7 bases map to TRBD1. CDR1 is MGHDK, CDR2 SYGVNS, per germline. This CDR3 spans 15 amino acids. V shed 3 bases, J shed 0 bases, and the junction held 4 bases outside the gene matches. The CDR3 sequence is CASSETGILNTEAFF. For the CDR3, the DNA is TGTGCCAGCAGTGAGACAGGGATATTGAACACTGAAGCTTTCTTT.

This rearrangement joins TRBV19 to TRBJ1-4; maybe TRBD1 (5 bases). Germline V gives CDR1 LNHDA, CDR2 SQIVND (reference sequence). Trimming removed 3 bases from V and 8 bases from J, with 16 bases in between. The CDR3 has 15 residues. The CDR3 protein is CASSIPGRRLEKLFF. DNA for the CDR3: TGTGCCAGTAGTATTCCAGGGAGGAGACTCGAAAAACTGTTTTTT.

This clone appeared a few times. The V call is TRBV28, the J call TRBJ1-1; D is possibly TRBD1 (5 bases). Germline loops: CDR1 MDHEN, CDR2 SYDVKM. This CDR3 is 13 amino acids long. Trimming took off 4 bases at V and 5 bases at J, with 11 bases between the two ends. CDR3 sequence (DNA): TGTGCCAGCAGTTGGGGAGGGGTGACTGAAGCTTTCTTT. Its protein is CASSWGGVTEAFF.

The chain has TRBV4-3 and TRBJ2-7; 7 nucleotides match TRBD1. The CDR3 loop spans 16 amino acids. After removal of 0 bases from V and 0 bases from J, the junction contained 5 bases not matched to a gene. Germline V CDR1 and CDR2: LGHNA, YSLEER. The CDR3 reads CASSQDATGSSYEQYF. In DNA form, the CDR3 reads TGCGCCAGCAGCCAAGATGCGACAGGGAGCTCCTACGAGCAGTACTTC.

This rearrangement joins TRBV25-1 to TRBJ2-2; perhaps TRBD1 as D (6 bases). Germline CDR1 MGHDK, CDR2 SYGVNS. CDR3 length equals 15 residues. V lost 2 bases and J 3 bases, leaving 10 bases between the germline ends. The CDR3 region has the DNA TGTGCCAGCAGTGAACCCAGGGGATACACCGGGGAGCTGTTTTTT. Its translation: CASSEPRGYTGELFF. Based on the CDR3 plus reference TRBV25-1 and TRBJ2-2, the full variable domain is EADIYQTPRYLVIGTGKKITLECSQTMGHDKMYWYQQDPGMELHLIHYSYGVNSTEKGDLSSESTVSRIRTEHFPLTLESARPSHTSQYLCASSEPRGYTGELFFGEGSRLTVL.